This T cell receptor (beta chain) was profiled in a study of blood T cell repertoires in COVID-19. Turning to the study itself: The United States, Italy and Spain supplied acute and convalescent COVID-19 samples.

There are 16 residues in the CDR3. From germline, CDR1 is SGHDN and CDR2 FVKESK. The J segment lost 4 bases and the V segment lost 5 bases, leaving 10 bases of the junction unmatched. In the original workflow: Nucleated cell counts were estimated from reference gene primer amplification. The method was immunoSEQ multiplex PCR; TCRdb's version includes in-frame clones alone and lacks a portion of them. The V and J calls and clone size come from that table; D and trimming were worked out from the DNA. The table has about 44,000 clones, 80% to 90% seen once. The rearrangement links TRBV14 to TRBJ2-1; the match to TRBD1 covers 8 bases. Sequenced: peripheral blood. This receptor was taken from a man in his sixties or seventies with active COVID-19. CDR3 nucleotide sequence: TGTGCCAGCAGCTCCCCGGGTCAGGGGGCATACAATGAGCAGTTCTTC. Translated: CASSSPGQGAYNEQFF. The full variable domain, in which reference TRBV14 and TRBJ2-1 provide the parts outside the CDR3, is EAGVTQFPSHSVIEKGQTVTLRCDPISGHDNLYWYRRVMGKEIKFLLHFVKESKQDESGMPNNRFLAERTGGTYSTLKVQPAELEDSGVYFCASSSPGQGAYNEQFFGPGTRLTVL.